One T cell receptor (beta chain) is described in this entry. Its antigen is undetermined. This sample stems from a study of human T cells and chemical hapten exposure. General observations from the study: Positively correlated with patch test score were the counts of PT1 expanded TCRs.

The time point denotes: patch test 3, about 24 weeks after DPC sensitization. Treatment of the sample: therapeutic diphenylcyclopropenone sensitization with weekly scalp DPC. Germline V gene sequence: CDR1 LGHNA, CDR2 YNFKEQ. The length of the CDR3 is 15 residues. Trimming took off 2 bases at V and 5 bases at J, with 10 bases between the two ends. Unique molecular identifiers were affixed to discrete cDNA molecules within the library. MiXCR, run by TCRdb on the RACE reads, gives a single entry per CDR3 protein. The sample shows 100,000 or so distinct CDR3 sequences, less than 45% of them seen only once.

The TCR was taken from a middle-aged man with alopecia areata. Some clones in this sample may be carry-over from other donors' samples. The rearrangement links TRBV4-2 to TRBJ1-6, with D possibly matching TRBD1 (6 bases). The sample here was whole blood, taken in connection with sensitization to the hapten diphenylcyclopropenone (DPC). The CDR3 spells CASSQRQEDNSPLHF. CDR3 nucleotides: TGTGCCAGCAGCCAACGACAGGAGGATAATTCACCCCTCCACTTT.